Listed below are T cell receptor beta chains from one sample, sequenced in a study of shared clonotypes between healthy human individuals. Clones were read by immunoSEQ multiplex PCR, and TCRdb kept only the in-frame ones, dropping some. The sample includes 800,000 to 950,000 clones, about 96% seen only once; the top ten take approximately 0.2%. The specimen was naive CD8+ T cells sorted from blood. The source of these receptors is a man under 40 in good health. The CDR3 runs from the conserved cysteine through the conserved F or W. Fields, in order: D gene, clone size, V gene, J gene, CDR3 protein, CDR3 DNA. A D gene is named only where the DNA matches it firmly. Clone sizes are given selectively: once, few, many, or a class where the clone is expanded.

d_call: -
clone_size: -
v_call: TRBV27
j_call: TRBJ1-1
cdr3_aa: CASSLHQVNTEAFF
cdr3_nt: TGTGCCAGCAGTCTCCATCAGGTGAACACTGAAGCTTTCTTT

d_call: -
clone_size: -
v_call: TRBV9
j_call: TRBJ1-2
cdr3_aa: CASSVGHNTNYGYTF
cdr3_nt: TGTGCCAGCAGCGTAGGACACAATACTAACTATGGCTACACCTTC

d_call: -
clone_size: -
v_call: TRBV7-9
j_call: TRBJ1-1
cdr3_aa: CASSSPGHQNTEAFF
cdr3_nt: TGTGCCAGCAGCTCGCCGGGACATCAGAACACTGAAGCTTTCTTT

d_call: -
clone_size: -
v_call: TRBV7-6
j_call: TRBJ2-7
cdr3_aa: CASSLIQNSYEQYF
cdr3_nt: TGTGCCAGCAGCTTAATACAGAACAGCTACGAGCAGTACTTC

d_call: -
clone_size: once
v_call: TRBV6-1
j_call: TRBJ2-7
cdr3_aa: CASSAQRGGLSSYEQYF
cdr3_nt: TGTGCCAGCAGTGCCCAAAGGGGGGGGCTGAGCTCCTACGAGCAGTACTTC

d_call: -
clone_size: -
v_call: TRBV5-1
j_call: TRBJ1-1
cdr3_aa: CASSLVGPGAYEAFF
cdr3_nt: TGCGCCAGCAGCTTGGTGGGTCCAGGGGCCTATGAAGCTTTCTTT

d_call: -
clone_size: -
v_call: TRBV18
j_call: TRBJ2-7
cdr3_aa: CASSSTDMPYEQYF
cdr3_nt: TGTGCCAGCTCATCCACGGACATGCCATATGAGCAGTACTTC

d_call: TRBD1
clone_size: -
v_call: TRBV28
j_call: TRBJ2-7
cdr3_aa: CASSFRQTGGFSYEQYF
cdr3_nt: TGTGCCAGCAGTTTCCGACAAACAGGGGGCTTTTCCTACGAGCAGTACTTC

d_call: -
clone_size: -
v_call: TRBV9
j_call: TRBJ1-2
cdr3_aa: CASSVEGYSLANYGYTF
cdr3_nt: TGTGCCAGCAGCGTAGAGGGCTACAGTCTTGCTAACTATGGCTACACCTTC

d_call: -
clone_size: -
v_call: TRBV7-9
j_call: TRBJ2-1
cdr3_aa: CASSFARADKDNEQFF
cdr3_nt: TGTGCCAGCAGCTTTGCCCGTGCGGACAAAGACAATGAGCAGTTCTTC

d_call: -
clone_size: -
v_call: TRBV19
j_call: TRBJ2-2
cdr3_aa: CASSIAGNHGELFF
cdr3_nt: TGTGCCAGTAGTATAGCAGGGAATCACGGGGAGCTGTTTTTT

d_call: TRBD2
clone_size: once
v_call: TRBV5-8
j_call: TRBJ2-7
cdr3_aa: CASLQGTSQYEQYF
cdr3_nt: TGTGCCAGTTTACAAGGGACTAGTCAGTACGAGCAGTACTTC

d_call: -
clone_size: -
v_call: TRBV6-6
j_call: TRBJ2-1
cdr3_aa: CATKPTSYEQFF
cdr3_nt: TGTGCCACCAAACCCACGAGTTATGAGCAGTTCTTC

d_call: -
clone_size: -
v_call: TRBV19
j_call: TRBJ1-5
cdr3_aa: CASSIWDRDGDYQPQHF
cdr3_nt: TGTGCCAGTAGCATCTGGGATCGGGACGGAGATTATCAGCCCCAGCATTTT

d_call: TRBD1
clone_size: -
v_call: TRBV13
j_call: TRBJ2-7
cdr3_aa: CASSQGQPYEQYF
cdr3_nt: TGTGCCAGCAGCCAGGGACAGCCCTACGAGCAGTACTTC

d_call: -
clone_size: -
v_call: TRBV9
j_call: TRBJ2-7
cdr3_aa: CASSVEWGQYF
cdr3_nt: TGTGCCAGCAGCGTAGAGTGGGGGCAGTACTTC

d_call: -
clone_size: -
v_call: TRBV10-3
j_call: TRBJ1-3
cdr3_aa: CATGPDRSSGNTIYF
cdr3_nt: TGTGCCACAGGACCGGACAGAAGCTCTGGAAACACCATATATTTT

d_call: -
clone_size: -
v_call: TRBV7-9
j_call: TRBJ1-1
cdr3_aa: CASSSEGDGNTEAFF
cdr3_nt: TGTGCCAGCAGCTCTGAGGGGGATGGAAACACTGAAGCTTTCTTT

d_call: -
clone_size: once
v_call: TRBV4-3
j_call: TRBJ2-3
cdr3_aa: CASSPPGSTDTQYF
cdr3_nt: TGCGCCAGCAGCCCACCCGGGAGCACAGATACGCAGTATTTT

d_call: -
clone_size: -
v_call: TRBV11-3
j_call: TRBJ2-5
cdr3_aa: CASSQGGGETQYF
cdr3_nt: TGTGCCAGCAGCCAAGGCGGCGGGGAGACCCAGTACTTC

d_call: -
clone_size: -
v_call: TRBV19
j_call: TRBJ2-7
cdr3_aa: CASSWELAYEQYF
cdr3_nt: TGTGCCAGTAGTTGGGAGTTAGCCTACGAGCAGTACTTC

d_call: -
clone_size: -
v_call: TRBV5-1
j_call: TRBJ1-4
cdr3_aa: CASSLLGLNEKLFF
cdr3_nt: TGCGCCAGCAGCTTGCTAGGGTTGAATGAAAAACTGTTTTTT

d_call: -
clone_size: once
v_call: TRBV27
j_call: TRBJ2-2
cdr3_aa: CASSLTSLNTGELFF
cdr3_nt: TGTGCCAGCAGTTTAACTAGCCTCAACACCGGGGAGCTGTTTTTT

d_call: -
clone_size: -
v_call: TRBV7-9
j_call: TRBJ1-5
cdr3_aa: CASSLDSQPQHF
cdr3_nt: TGTGCCAGCAGCCTCGACAGTCAGCCCCAGCATTTT

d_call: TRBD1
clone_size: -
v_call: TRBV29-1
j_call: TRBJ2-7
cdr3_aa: CSVEEDRGHDEQYF
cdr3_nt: TGCAGCGTTGAAGAGGACAGGGGGCATGACGAGCAGTACTTC

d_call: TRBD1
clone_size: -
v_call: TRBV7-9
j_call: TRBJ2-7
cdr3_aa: CASSLHSGQGATYEQYF
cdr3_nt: TGTGCCAGCAGCTTACATTCGGGACAGGGGGCGACCTACGAGCAGTACTTC

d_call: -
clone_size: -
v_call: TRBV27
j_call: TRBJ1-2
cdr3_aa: CASKSANYGYTF
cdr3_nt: TGTGCCAGCAAAAGTGCTAACTATGGCTACACCTTC

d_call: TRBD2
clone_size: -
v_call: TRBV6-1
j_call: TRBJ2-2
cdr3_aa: CASTLAGGGGELFF
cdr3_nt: TGTGCCAGCACGCTAGCGGGAGGGGGCGGGGAGCTGTTTTTT

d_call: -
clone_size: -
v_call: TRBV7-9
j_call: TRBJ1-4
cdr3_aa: CASSLGPGTDNEKLFF
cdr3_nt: TGTGCCAGCAGCTTAGGGCCCGGGACGGACAATGAAAAACTGTTTTTT

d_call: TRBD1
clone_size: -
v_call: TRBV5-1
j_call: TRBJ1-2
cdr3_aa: CASRTGGYGYTF
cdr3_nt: TGCGCCAGCCGGACAGGGGGCTATGGCTACACCTTC

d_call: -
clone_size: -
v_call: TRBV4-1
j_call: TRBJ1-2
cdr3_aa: CASSQDPTAPSRYGYTF
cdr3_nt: TGCGCCAGCAGCCAAGATCCGACGGCTCCCTCGAGATATGGCTACACCTTC

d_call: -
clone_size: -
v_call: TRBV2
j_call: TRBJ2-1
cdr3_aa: CASRLLHQSNEQFF
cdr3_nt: TGTGCCAGTCGTTTGCTACACCAGTCCAATGAGCAGTTCTTC

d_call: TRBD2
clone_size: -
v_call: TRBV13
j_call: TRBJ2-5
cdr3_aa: CASSFRREGQETQYF
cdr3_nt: TGTGCCAGCAGCTTTCGACGGGAGGGTCAAGAGACCCAGTACTTC

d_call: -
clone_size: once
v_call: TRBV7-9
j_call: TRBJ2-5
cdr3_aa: CASSLVRGRETQYF
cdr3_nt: TGTGCCAGCAGCTTAGTCAGGGGCCGGGAGACCCAGTACTTC

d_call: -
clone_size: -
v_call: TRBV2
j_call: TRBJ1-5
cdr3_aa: CASSEGNSNQPQHF
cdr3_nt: TGTGCCAGCAGTGAAGGGAATAGCAATCAGCCCCAGCATTTT

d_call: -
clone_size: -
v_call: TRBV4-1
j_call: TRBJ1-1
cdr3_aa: CASSLGEGGPEAFF
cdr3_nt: TGCGCCAGCAGCCTCGGGGAGGGGGGCCCTGAAGCTTTCTTT

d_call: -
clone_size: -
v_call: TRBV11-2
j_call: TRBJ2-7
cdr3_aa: CASSLGPRGTSYEQYF
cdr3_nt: TGTGCCAGCAGCTTAGGGCCGCGCGGGACCTCCTACGAGCAGTACTTC

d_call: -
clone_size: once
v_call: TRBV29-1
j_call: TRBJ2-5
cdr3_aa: CSVEESFTGTEETQYF
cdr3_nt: TGCAGCGTTGAAGAATCTTTCACAGGAACGGAAGAGACCCAGTACTTC

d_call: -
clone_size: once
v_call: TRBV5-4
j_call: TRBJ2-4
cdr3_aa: CASSLGNEAKNIQYF
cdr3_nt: TGTGCCAGCAGCTTGGGAAATGAAGCCAAAAACATTCAGTACTTC

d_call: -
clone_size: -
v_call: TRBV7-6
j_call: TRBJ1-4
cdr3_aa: CASSFFPRGQLETGEKLFF
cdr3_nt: TGTGCCAGCAGCTTTTTCCCCAGAGGGCAATTGGAGACCGGTGAAAAACTGTTTTTT

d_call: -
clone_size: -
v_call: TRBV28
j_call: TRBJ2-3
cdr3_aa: CASSFSGSSTDTQYF
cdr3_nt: TGTGCCAGCAGTTTCTCCGGGAGCTCCACAGATACGCAGTATTTT

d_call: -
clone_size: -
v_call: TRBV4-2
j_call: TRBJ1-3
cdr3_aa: CASSQDMTASGNTIYF
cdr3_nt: TGTGCCAGCAGCCAAGATATGACAGCATCTGGAAACACCATATATTTT

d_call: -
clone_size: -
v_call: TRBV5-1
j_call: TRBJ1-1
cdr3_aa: CASSSPGLNTEAFF
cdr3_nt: TGCGCCAGCAGCTCCCCGGGGCTGAACACTGAAGCTTTCTTT

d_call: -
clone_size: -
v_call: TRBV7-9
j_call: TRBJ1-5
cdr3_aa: CASSLGGIHQPQHF
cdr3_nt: TGTGCCAGCAGCTTAGGAGGGATTCACCAGCCCCAGCATTTT

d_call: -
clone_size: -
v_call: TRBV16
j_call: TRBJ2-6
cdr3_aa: CASSQQGGANVLTF
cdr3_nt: TGTGCCAGCAGCCAACAGGGGGGGGCCAACGTCCTGACTTTC